This T cell receptor (beta chain) was recovered during a study of PD-1 blockade in classical Hodgkin lymphoma. Only in-frame clones appear in the TCRdb table, and some are missing; sequencing was by immunoSEQ multiplex PCR. The sample contains 50,000 to 85,000 clones, 71% of which appear only once. Each patient relapsed following autologous stem cell transplantation, and prior brentuximab vedotin exposure differed. The clonotype was recovered from a human donor with classical Hodgkin lymphoma. The specimen was peripheral blood mononuclear cells (PBMCs), collected before the second cycle of nivolumab.

CDR3 residues: CASSLALAEGGEQYF. CDR3 DNA: TGTGCCAGCAGCTTAGCGCTAGCGGAGGGGGGGGAGCAGTACTTC. The chain links TRBV7-9 to TRBJ2-5, with TRBD2 as a possible D gene (7 bases). The CDR3 loop spans 15 amino acids. V dropped 0 bases and J dropped 11 bases, with 19 bases sitting between them. Looked up from germline, CDR1 is SEHNR and CDR2 is FQNEAQ (reference sequence).